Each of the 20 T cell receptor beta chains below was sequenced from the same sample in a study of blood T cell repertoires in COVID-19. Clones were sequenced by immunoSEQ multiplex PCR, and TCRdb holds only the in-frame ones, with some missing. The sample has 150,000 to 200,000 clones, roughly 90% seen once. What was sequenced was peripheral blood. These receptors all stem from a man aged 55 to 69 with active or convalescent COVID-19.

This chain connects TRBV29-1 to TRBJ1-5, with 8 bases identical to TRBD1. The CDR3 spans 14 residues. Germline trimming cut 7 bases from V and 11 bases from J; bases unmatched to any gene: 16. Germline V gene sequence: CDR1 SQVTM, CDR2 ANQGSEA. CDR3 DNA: TGCAGCGGACGGGACAGGTGGGCCCTTGGGGCCCAGCATTTT. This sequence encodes CSGRDRWALGAQHF. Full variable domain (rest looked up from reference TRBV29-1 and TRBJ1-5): SAVISQKPSRDICQRGTSLTIQCQVDSQVTMMFWYRQQPGQSLTLIATANQGSEATYESGFVIDKFPISRPNLTFSTLTVSNMSPEDSSIYLCSGRDRWALGAQHFGDGTRLSIL.

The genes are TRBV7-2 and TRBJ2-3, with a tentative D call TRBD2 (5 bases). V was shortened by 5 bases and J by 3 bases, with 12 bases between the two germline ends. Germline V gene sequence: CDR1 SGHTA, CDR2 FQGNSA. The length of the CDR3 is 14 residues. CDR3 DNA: TGTGCCAGCAGCCGTGACGGCGGGACAGATACGCAGTATTTT. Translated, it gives CASSRDGGTDTQYF.

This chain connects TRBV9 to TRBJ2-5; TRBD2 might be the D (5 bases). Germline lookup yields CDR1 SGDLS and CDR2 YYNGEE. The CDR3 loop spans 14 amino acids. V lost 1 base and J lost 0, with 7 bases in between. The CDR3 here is CASSVSGYQETQYF. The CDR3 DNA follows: TGTGCCAGCAGCGTAAGCGGTTACCAAGAGACCCAGTACTTC.

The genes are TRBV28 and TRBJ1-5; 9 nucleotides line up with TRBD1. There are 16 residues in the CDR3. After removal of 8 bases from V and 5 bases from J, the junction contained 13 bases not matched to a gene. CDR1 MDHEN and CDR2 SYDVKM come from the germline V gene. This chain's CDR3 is CASGTGNAAKYQPQHF. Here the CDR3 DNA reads TGTGCCAGCGGGACAGGGAATGCCGCTAAATATCAGCCCCAGCATTTT.

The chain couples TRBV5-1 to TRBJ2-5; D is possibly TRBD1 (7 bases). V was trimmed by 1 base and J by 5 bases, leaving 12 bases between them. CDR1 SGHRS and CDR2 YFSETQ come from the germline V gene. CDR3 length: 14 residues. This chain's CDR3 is CASSLWRGRETQYF. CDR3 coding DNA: TGCGCCAGCAGCTTGTGGAGGGGGCGGGAGACCCAGTACTTC.

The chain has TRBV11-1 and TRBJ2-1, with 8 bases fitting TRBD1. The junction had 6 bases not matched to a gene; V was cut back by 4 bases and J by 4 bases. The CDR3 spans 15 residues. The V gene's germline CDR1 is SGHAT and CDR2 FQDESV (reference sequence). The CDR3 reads CASSSGQAGYNEQFF. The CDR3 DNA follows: TGTGCCAGCAGCTCGGGACAGGCCGGATACAATGAGCAGTTCTTC.

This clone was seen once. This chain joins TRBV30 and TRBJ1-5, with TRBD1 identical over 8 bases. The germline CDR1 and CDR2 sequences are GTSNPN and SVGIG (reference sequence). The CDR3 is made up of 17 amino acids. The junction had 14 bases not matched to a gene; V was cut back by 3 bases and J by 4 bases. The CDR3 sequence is CAWSLGQGGAKNQPQHF. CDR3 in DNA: TGTGCCTGGAGCCTAGGACAGGGAGGGGCAAAAAATCAGCCCCAGCATTTT.

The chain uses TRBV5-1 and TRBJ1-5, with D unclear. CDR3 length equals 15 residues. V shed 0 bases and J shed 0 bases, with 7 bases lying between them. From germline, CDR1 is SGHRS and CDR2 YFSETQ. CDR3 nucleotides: TGCGCCAGCAGCTTGGGTTATAATAGCAATCAGCCCCAGCATTTT. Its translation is CASSLGYNSNQPQHF.

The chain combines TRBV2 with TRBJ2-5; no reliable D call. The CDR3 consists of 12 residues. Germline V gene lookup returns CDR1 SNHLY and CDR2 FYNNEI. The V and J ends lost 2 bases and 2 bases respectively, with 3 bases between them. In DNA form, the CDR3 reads TGTGCCAGCAGTGAACAGCAAGAGACCCAGTACTTC. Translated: CASSEQQETQYF.

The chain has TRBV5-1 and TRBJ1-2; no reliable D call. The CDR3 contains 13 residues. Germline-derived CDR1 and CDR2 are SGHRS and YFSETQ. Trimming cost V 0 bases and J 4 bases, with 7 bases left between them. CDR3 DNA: TGCGCCAGCAGCTTGGACCCGCGCTATGGCTACACCTTC. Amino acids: CASSLDPRYGYTF.

The CDR3 sequence is CASSPRTGGTYGYTF. The CDR3 DNA reads TGTGCCAGCAGTCCTCGGACAGGGGGTACCTATGGCTACACCTTC. This chain links TRBV6-1 with TRBJ1-2; 10 bases fit TRBD1. The CDR3 runs to 15 residues. Trimming at V came to 5 bases and at J to 4 bases, leaving 7 bases not matched to a gene. Germline V CDR1 and CDR2: MNHNS, SASEGT.

The CDR3 DNA is TGTGCCAGCAGTTACGTAGTAGGGGCCTACGAGCAGTACTTC. Residues: CASSYVVGAYEQYF. The chain uses TRBV6-5 and TRBJ2-7; possible D gene TRBD1, 5 bases. V lost 2 bases and J lost 2, with 10 bases in between. The germline gives CDR1 MNHEY, CDR2 SVGAGI. The CDR3 extends over 14 amino acids.

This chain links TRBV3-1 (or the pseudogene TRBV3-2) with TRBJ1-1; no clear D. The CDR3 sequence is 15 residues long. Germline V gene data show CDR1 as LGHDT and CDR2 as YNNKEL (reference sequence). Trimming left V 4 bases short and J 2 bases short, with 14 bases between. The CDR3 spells CASSLGETLNTEAFF. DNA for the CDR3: TGTGCCAGCAGCCTCGGGGAGACACTTAACACTGAAGCTTTCTTT.

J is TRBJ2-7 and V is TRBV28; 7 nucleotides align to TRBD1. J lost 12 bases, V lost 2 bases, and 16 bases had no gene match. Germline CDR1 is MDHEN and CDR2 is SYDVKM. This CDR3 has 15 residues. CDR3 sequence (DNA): TGTGCCAGCAGTTTAGACCGGGACAGAACGAGTCGTGGGTACTTC. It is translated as CASSLDRDRTSRGYF.

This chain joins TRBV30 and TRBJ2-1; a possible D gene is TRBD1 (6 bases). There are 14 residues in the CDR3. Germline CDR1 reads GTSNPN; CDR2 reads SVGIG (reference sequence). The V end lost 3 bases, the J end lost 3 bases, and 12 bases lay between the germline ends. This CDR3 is CAWRSRQDYNEQFF. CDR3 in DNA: TGTGCCTGGAGAAGCCGACAGGACTACAATGAGCAGTTCTTC.

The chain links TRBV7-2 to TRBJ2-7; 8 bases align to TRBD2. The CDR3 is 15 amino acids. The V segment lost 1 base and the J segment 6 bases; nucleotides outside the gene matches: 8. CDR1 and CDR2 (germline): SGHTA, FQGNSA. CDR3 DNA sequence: TGTGCCAGCAGCTTAGATTGGGGCGGGAGGCCCGAGCAGTACTTC. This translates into CASSLDWGGRPEQYF.

CDR3 in amino acids: CASSIDSTDTQYF. The CDR3 DNA follows: TGTGCCAGTAGTATAGACAGTACAGATACGCAGTATTTT. J is TRBJ2-3 and V is TRBV19; no clear D gene. The CDR3 runs to 13 residues. Trimming cost V 0 bases and J 3 bases, with 4 bases left between them. Looked up from germline, CDR1 is LNHDA and CDR2 is SQIVND (reference sequence).

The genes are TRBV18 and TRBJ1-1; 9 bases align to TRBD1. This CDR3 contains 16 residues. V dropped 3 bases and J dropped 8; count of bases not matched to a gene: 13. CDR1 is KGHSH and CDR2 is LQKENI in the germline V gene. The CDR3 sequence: CASSPGQGRIIQEAFF. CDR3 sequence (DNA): TGTGCCAGCTCACCCGGACAGGGGAGAATCATACAGGAAGCTTTCTTT.

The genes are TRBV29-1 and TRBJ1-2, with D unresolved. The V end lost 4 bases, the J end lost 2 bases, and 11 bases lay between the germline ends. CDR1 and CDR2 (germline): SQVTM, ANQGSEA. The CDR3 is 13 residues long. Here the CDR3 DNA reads TGCAGCGTTGTACTGGGCTTAAACTATGGCTACACCTTC. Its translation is CSVVLGLNYGYTF.

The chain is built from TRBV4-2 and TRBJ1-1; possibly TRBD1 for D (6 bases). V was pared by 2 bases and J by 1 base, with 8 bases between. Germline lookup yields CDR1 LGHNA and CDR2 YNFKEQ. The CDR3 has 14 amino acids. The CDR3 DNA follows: TGTGCCAGCAGCCAACTGGACAGGAACACTGAAGCTTTCTTT. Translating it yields CASSQLDRNTEAFF.